Listed below are T cell receptor beta chains from one sample, sequenced in a study of blood T cell repertoires in COVID-19. Sequenced by immunoSEQ multiplex PCR; TCRdb stores in-frame clones only, minus some. The sample holds roughly 81,000 clones, about 86% seen once. Sequencing input: peripheral blood. The receptors stem from an elderly man with active or convalescent COVID-19. Both conserved end residues are part of each CDR3. D genes are given only for firm matches. Not all rows give a size; the values are once, few, many and, for expanded clones, a class.

D gene	V gene	J gene	clone size	CDR3 protein	CDR3 DNA
-	TRBV2	TRBJ1-3	-	CASLLGGVSGNTIYF	TGTGCCAGTCTGCTGGGGGGAGTCTCTGGAAACACCATATATTTT
TRBD1	TRBV7-9	TRBJ2-5	-	CASSSTRTGFIETQYF	TGTGCCAGCAGCTCAACCCGGACAGGGTTTATAGAGACCCAGTACTTC
TRBD2	TRBV4-2	TRBJ2-3	-	CASSQKLAGGSDTQYF	TGTGCCAGCAGCCAGAAACTAGCGGGGGGGTCAGATACGCAGTATTTT
TRBD1	TRBV18	TRBJ1-2	-	CASSPPGTGLYGYTF	TGTGCCAGCTCACCACCCGGGACAGGACTCTATGGCTACACCTTC
-	TRBV7-2	TRBJ1-4	few	CASSLLSNEKLFF	TGTGCCAGCAGCTTACTGTCTAATGAAAAACTGTTTTTT
TRBD2	TRBV5-1	TRBJ2-1	few	CASSLKALAGGPGNEQFF	TGCGCCAGCAGCTTGAAGGCCTTAGCGGGAGGGCCAGGCAATGAGCAGTTCTTC
TRBD2	TRBV9	TRBJ2-1	-	CASSGLAGGPSEQFF	TGTGCCAGCAGCGGCTTAGCGGGGGGGCCGAGTGAGCAGTTCTTC
TRBD2	TRBV3-1/TRBV3-2	TRBJ2-5	-	CASSQGERGGQETQYF	TGTGCCAGCAGCCAAGGGGAGCGGGGTGGCCAAGAGACCCAGTACTTC
-	TRBV19	TRBJ1-5	-	CASLGSGKSNQPQHF	TGTGCCAGCCTAGGCTCGGGTAAGAGCAATCAGCCCCAGCATTTT
TRBD2	TRBV6-4	TRBJ2-5	-	CASSVGSGVQETQYF	TGTGCCAGCAGTGTGGGTAGCGGGGTACAAGAGACCCAGTACTTC
-	TRBV6-5	TRBJ1-2	-	CASRNQPRQFYGYTF	TGTGCCAGCAGGAATCAGCCTAGGCAGTTCTATGGCTACACCTTC
-	TRBV3-1/TRBV3-2	TRBJ2-1	-	CASTPDSYNEQFF	TGTGCCAGCACCCCGGACAGCTACAATGAGCAGTTCTTC
-	TRBV6-5	TRBJ1-6	-	CASSPTGGSDSPLHF	TGTGCCAGCAGTCCTACCGGGGGTTCAGATTCACCCCTCCACTTT
-	TRBV11-2	TRBJ2-2	-	CASSLGRTGELFF	TGTGCCAGCAGCTTAGGGAGAACCGGGGAGCTGTTTTTT
TRBD1	TRBV5-1	TRBJ2-3	-	CASSTGVADTQYF	TGCGCCAGCAGCACAGGGGTGGCAGATACGCAGTATTTT
-	TRBV10-1	TRBJ2-1	-	CASSSTGGPASGQFF	TGCGCCAGCAGTTCAACCGGGGGACCCGCTTCGGGGCAGTTCTTC
TRBD1	TRBV11-2	TRBJ2-2	-	CASSLLGTATGELFF	TGTGCCAGCAGCTTATTGGGGACAGCCACCGGGGAGCTGTTTTTT
TRBD1	TRBV29-1	TRBJ1-2	once	CSARDGQGFIRYTF	TGCAGCGCTAGGGACGGACAGGGTTTTATACGCTACACCTTC
TRBD1	TRBV28	TRBJ1-1	-	CASRLGQGWTEAFF	TGTGCCAGCAGGTTGGGACAGGGCTGGACTGAAGCTTTCTTT
-	TRBV29-1	TRBJ1-1	-	CSAPTGRGTEAFF	TGCAGCGCCCCTACAGGAAGGGGCACTGAAGCTTTCTTT
-	TRBV7-3	TRBJ2-1	few	CASSLIAKDEQFF	TGTGCCAGCAGCTTAATAGCGAAGGATGAGCAGTTCTTC
TRBD1	TRBV10-3	TRBJ1-2	once	CAIRLTGGAEGYTF	TGTGCCATCAGGTTGACAGGGGGCGCGGAAGGCTACACCTTC
-	TRBV19	TRBJ1-5	-	CASSANPSQGSNQPQHF	TGTGCCAGTAGTGCTAACCCTTCCCAGGGTAGCAATCAGCCCCAGCATTTT
-	TRBV7-2	TRBJ1-2	-	CASSLELNYGYTF	TGTGCCAGCAGCTTAGAACTGAACTATGGCTACACCTTC
TRBD1	TRBV6-5	TRBJ1-1	-	CASTKGGRNTEAFF	TGTGCCAGCACCAAAGGGGGCAGGAACACTGAAGCTTTCTTT
-	TRBV6-5	TRBJ1-1	-	CASSPLGRVSEAFF	TGTGCCAGCAGTCCCCTCGGCAGGGTTTCTGAAGCTTTCTTT
-	TRBV5-1	TRBJ2-1	-	CASSLGRSSYNEQFF	TGCGCCAGCAGCCTGGGAAGGAGCTCCTACAATGAGCAGTTCTTC
-	TRBV18	TRBJ2-7	-	CASSRDTSYEQYF	TGTGCCAGCTCGAGGGACACCTCCTACGAGCAGTACTTC
TRBD2	TRBV19	TRBJ2-4	-	CASSIDSSGRDIQYF	TGTGCCAGTAGTATAGATTCCAGCGGGAGAGACATTCAGTACTTC
-	TRBV7-8	TRBJ2-7	-	CASSLRRTATYEQYF	TGTGCCAGCAGTCTGAGGAGGACAGCAACCTACGAGCAGTACTTC
TRBD1	TRBV5-4	TRBJ2-1	-	CASSTTGPPYNEQFF	TGTGCCAGCAGCACGACAGGGCCCCCCTACAATGAGCAGTTCTTC
-	TRBV3-1/TRBV3-2	TRBJ2-7	-	CASSQMPQGNEQYF	TGTGCCAGCAGCCAAATGCCCCAGGGGAACGAGCAGTACTTC
TRBD1	TRBV2	TRBJ1-6	-	CASSGGTDNSPLHF	TGTGCCAGCAGTGGGGGGACAGATAATTCACCCCTCCACTTT
TRBD1	TRBV5-1	TRBJ2-1	-	CASSWDSQDEQFF	TGCGCCAGCAGCTGGGACAGCCAGGATGAGCAGTTCTTC
-	TRBV18	TRBJ1-2	once	CASSPGTDYGYTF	TGTGCCAGCTCACCCGGGACTGACTATGGCTACACCTTC
-	TRBV29-1	TRBJ2-3	-	CSGWGGGIRGSTDTQYF	TGCAGCGGGTGGGGTGGCGGGATTAGGGGCAGCACAGATACGCAGTATTTT
-	TRBV19	TRBJ2-2	-	CASRTSGVGELFF	TGTGCCAGTAGGACCTCAGGGGTCGGGGAGCTGTTTTTT
-	TRBV19	TRBJ1-1	once	CASSIPGRGGDTEAFF	TGTGCCAGTAGTATACCCGGTCGGGGGGGGGACACTGAAGCTTTCTTT
-	TRBV11-3	TRBJ2-1	-	CASSFSLSEQFF	TGTGCCAGCAGCTTTAGTCTTAGTGAGCAGTTCTTC
TRBD1	TRBV19	TRBJ1-2	-	CASSPRDRGGYGYTF	TGTGCCAGTAGTCCCCGGGACAGGGGCGGCTATGGCTACACCTTC
TRBD2	TRBV18	TRBJ2-1	once	CASSPPTSGGRNEQFF	TGTGCCAGCTCACCACCGACTAGCGGGGGCCGCAATGAGCAGTTCTTC
TRBD2	TRBV19	TRBJ2-4	-	CASSQTQSGGYVRHF	TGTGCCAGTAGCCAGACCCAGTCGGGGGGTTATGTTAGGCACTTC
TRBD1	TRBV7-8	TRBJ2-7	-	CASSARDRGSYEQYF	TGTGCCAGCAGCGCCCGGGACAGGGGCTCCTACGAGCAGTACTTC
TRBD1	TRBV10-3	TRBJ2-7	-	CAISLGQGPSYEQYF	TGTGCCATCAGTTTGGGACAGGGGCCTTCCTACGAGCAGTACTTC
-	TRBV6-4	TRBJ2-3	-	CASSEPGADTQYF	TGTGCCAGCAGTGAACCCGGGGCAGATACGCAGTATTTT
TRBD1	TRBV10-1	TRBJ2-2	-	CASSDSGQGAFGELFF	TGCGCCAGCAGTGATTCGGGACAGGGGGCATTCGGGGAGCTGTTTTTT
-	TRBV10-3	TRBJ1-3	-	CAISEVGRFGNTIYF	TGTGCCATCAGTGAGGTCGGCAGGTTTGGAAACACCATATATTTT
-	TRBV9	TRBJ2-1	-	CASSVVSTDNEQFF	TGTGCCAGCAGCGTAGTAAGTACGGACAATGAGCAGTTCTTC
-	TRBV5-8	TRBJ2-2	-	CASSHAKGVSATGELFF	TGTGCCAGCAGCCACGCAAAGGGGGTTTCGGCTACCGGGGAGCTGTTTTTT
-	TRBV27	TRBJ2-3	-	CASSLGLGTDTQYF	TGTGCCAGCAGTTTAGGCCTCGGGACAGATACGCAGTATTTT
TRBD1	TRBV7-3	TRBJ2-3	many	CASSLTGNRGWDTQYF	TGTGCCAGCAGCTTAACGGGGAACAGGGGTTGGGATACGCAGTATTTT
-	TRBV25-1	TRBJ2-1	once	CASSEYGGYNEQFF	TGTGCCAGCAGTGAATATGGCGGCTACAATGAGCAGTTCTTC
-	TRBV3-1/TRBV3-2	TRBJ1-4	-	CASSQGGPGLPVFF	TGTGCCAGCAGCCAAGGGGGGCCCGGGTTGCCTGTGTTTTTT
-	TRBV12-5	TRBJ1-1	-	CASGASHTLGGETEAFF	TGTGCTAGTGGTGCCTCCCACACCCTCGGGGGAGAGACTGAAGCTTTCTTT
TRBD2	TRBV30	TRBJ2-7	-	CAWQRDYEQYF	TGTGCCTGGCAGCGGGACTACGAGCAGTACTTC
TRBD1	TRBV2	TRBJ2-2	once	CASSWDGTGVTGELFF	TGTGCCAGCAGTTGGGACGGGACAGGGGTCACCGGGGAGCTGTTTTTT
TRBD2	TRBV6-5	TRBJ2-2	-	CASSYTRLAWSGELFF	TGTGCCAGCAGTTACACCCGACTAGCGTGGTCCGGGGAGCTGTTTTTT
-	TRBV3-1/TRBV3-2	TRBJ2-3	-	CASSQLSGGSTDTQYF	TGTGCCAGCAGCCAGCTTTCAGGCGGGAGCACAGATACGCAGTATTTT
-	TRBV7-3	TRBJ1-2	-	CASSPDSTIGYTF	TGTGCCAGCAGCCCGGACAGTACTATCGGCTACACCTTC